This T cell receptor (beta chain) was captured in a study of T cells in localized non-small cell lung cancer. Whole-study findings and limits: As only one tumor region underwent sequencing, heterogeneity remains possible. The appearance of a median roughly 58 of the top 100 tumor clones was seen in adjacent lung. Elevated circulating T cell density in blood was associated with longer overall survival. In uninvolved adjacent lung, T cell clonality reached its highest value, exceeding tumor.

In regard to this clone: Its antigen is currently unknown.

The protocol was immunoSEQ multiplex PCR, while the TCRdb copy is restricted to in-frame clones and leaves out a portion. The data contain over 30,000 clones, over 80% of them singletons. V lost 8 bases, J lost 0 bases, and 13 bases lay in between. The germline CDR1 and CDR2 sequences are MDHEN and SYDVKM. The CDR3 sequence is 14 residues long. The sequence was obtained from a woman aged 40 to 75 with stage I lung adenocarcinoma. The chain combines TRBV28 with TRBJ1-1; possible D gene TRBD1, 6 bases. Source: peripheral blood, taken before any cancer treatment. The CDR3 nucleotides are TGTGCCAGCCCTAAACAGGGTATGAACACTGAAGCTTTCTTT. Protein: CASPKQGMNTEAFF.